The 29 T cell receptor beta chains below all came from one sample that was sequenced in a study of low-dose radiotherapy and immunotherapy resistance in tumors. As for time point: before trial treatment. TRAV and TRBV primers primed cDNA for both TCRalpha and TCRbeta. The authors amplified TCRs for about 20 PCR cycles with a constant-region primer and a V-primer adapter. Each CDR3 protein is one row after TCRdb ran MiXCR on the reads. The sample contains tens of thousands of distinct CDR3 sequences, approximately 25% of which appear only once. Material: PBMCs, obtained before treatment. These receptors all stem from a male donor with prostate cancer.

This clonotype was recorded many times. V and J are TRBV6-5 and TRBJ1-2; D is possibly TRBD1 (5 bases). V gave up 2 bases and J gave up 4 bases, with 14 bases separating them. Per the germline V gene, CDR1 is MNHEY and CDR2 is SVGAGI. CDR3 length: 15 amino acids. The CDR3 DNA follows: TGTGCCAGCAGTTACGGGGGAACAGGAGCCTATGGCTACACCTTC. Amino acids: CASSYGGTGAYGYTF.

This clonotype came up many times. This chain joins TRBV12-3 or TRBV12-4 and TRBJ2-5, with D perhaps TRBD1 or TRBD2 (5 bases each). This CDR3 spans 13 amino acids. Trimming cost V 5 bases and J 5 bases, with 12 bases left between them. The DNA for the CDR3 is TGTGCCAGCAGTGCCAGAGGGACGGAGACCCAGTACTTC. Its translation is CASSARGTETQYF.

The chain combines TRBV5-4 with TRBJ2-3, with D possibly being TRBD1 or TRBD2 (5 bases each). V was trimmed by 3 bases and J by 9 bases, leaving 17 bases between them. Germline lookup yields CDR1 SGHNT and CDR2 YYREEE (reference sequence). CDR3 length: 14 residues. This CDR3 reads CASSSPGTFGTQYF. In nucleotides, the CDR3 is TGTGCCAGCAGCTCTCCCGGGACCTTCGGAACGCAGTATTTT.

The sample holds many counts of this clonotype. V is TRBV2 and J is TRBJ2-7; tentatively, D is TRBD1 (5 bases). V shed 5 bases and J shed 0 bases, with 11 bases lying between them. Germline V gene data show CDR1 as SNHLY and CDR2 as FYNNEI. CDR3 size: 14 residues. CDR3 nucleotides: TGTGCCAGCAGTAGGGGTAGACTCTCCTACGAGCAGTACTTC. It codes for CASSRGRLSYEQYF.

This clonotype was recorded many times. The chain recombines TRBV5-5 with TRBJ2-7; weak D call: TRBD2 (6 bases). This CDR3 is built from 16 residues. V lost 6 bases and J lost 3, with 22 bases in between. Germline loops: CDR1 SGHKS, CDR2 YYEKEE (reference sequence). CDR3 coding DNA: TGTGCCAGCACAATCGCCGGGAGCGTCTTGATCTACGAGCAGTACTTC. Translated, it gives CASTIAGSVLIYEQYF.

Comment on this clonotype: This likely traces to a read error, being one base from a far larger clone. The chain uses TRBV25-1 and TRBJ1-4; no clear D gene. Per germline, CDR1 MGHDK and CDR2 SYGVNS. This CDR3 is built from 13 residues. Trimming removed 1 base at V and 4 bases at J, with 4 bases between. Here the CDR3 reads CASSESGNEKLFF. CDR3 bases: TGTGCCAGCAGTGAATCGGGTAATGAAAAACTGTTTTTT.

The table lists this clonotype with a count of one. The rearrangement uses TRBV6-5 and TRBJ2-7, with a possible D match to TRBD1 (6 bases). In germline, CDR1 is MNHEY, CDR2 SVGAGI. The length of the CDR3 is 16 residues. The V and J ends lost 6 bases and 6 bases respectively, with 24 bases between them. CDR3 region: CASSRPGTGFGREQYF. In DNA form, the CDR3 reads TGTGCCAGCAGCCGACCCGGTACAGGGTTCGGGCGCGAGCAGTACTTC.

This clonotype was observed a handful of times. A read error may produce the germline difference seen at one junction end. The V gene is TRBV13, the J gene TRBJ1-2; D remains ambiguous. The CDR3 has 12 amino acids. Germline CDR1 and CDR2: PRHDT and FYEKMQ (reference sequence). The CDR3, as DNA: TGTGCCACCAGCTCAGGCTCCTTTGACTACACCTTC. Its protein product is CATSSGSFDYTF.

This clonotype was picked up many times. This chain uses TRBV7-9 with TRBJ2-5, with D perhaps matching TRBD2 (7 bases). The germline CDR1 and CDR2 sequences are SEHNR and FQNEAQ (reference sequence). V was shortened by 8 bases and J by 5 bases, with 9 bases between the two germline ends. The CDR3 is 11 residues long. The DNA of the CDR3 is TGTGCCAGCGGGAGGGGGGAGACCCAGTACTTC. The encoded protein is CASGRGETQYF.

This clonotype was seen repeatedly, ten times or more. For the CDR3, the DNA is TGTGCCAGCAGTCAGACCCAGGGTACCGGGGAGCTGTTTTTT. Translated: CASSQTQGTGELFF. The chain carries TRBV6-2 or TRBV6-3 and TRBJ2-2; D possibly corresponds to TRBD1 (5 bases). V lost 5 bases and J 5 bases, leaving 12 bases between the germline ends. From germline, CDR1 is MNHEY and CDR2 SVGEGT. This CDR3 comprises 14 residues.

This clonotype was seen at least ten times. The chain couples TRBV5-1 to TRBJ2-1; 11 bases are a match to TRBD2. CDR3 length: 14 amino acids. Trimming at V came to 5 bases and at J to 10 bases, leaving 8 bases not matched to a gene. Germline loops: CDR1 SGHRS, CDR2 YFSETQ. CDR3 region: CASRLTSGGGEQFF. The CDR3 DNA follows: TGCGCCAGCAGACTTACTAGCGGGGGCGGGGAGCAGTTCTTC.

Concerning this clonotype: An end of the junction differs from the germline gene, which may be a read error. CDR3 DNA sequence: TGTGTCAGTACCCTCAGGTTGGCCACCGGAGAGACCCAGTACTTC. Amino acids: CVSTLRLATGETQYF. The chain links TRBV19 to TRBJ2-5; the D is unclear. There are 15 residues in the CDR3. Per germline, CDR1 LNHDA and CDR2 SQIVND (reference sequence). The full variable domain, its missing parts supplied by reference TRBV19 and TRBJ2-5, is DGGITQSPKYLFRKEGQNVTLSCEQNLNHDAMYWYRQDPGQGLRLIYYSQIVNDFQKGDIAEGYSVSREKKESFPLTVTSAQKNPTAFYLCVSTLRLATGETQYFGPGTRLLVL.

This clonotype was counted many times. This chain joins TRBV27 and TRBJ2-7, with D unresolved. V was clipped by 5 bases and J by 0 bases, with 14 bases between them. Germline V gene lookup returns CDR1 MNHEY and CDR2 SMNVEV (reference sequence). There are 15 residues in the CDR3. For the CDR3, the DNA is TGTGCCAGCAGTATAAAGGGCCCCAGCTCCTACGAGCAGTACTTC. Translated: CASSIKGPSSYEQYF.

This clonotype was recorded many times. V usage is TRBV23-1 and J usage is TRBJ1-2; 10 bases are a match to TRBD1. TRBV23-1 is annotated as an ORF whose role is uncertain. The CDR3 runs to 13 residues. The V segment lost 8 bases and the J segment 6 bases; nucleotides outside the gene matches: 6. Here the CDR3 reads CASRNGTGDGYTF. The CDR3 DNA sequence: TGCGCCAGCCGAAACGGGACAGGGGATGGCTACACCTTC.

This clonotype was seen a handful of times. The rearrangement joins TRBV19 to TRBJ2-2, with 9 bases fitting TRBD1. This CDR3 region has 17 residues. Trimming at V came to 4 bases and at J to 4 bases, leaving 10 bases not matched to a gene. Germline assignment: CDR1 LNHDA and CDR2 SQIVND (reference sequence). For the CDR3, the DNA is TGTGCCAGTAGTACATCCCACAGGGGGCTTAGCACCGGGGAGCTGTTTTTT. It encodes CASSTSHRGLSTGELFF.

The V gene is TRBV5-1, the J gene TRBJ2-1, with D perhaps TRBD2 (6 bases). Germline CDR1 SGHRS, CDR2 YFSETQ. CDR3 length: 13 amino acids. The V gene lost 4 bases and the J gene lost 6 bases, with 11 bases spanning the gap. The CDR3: CASSRLESNEQFF. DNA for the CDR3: TGCGCCAGCAGCCGACTAGAATCCAATGAGCAGTTCTTC.

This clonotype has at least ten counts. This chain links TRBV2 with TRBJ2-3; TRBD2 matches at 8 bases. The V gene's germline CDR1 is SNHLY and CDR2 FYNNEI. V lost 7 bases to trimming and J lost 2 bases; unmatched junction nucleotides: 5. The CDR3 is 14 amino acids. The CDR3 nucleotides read TGTGCCAGCATGGAGCGGGAGTTCACAGATACGCAGTATTTT. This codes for CASMEREFTDTQYF.

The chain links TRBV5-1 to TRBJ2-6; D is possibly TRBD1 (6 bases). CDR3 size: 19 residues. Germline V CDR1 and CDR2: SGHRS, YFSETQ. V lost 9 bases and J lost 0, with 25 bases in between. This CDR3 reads CATSPGIQGKSSGANVLTF. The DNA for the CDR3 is TGCGCCACCTCCCCGGGTATACAGGGAAAGAGCTCTGGGGCCAACGTCCTGACTTTC.

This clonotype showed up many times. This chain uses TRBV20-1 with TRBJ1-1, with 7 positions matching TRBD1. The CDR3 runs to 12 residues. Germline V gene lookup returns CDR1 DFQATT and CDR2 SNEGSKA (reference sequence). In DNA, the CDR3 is TGCAGGGCAACAGGGGTAGAGACTGAAGCTTTCTTT. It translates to CRATGVETEAFF.

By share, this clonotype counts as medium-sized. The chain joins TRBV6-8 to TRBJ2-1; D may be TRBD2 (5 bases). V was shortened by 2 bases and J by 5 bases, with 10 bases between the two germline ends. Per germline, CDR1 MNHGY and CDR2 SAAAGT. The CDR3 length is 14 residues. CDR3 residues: CASSYGLANNEQFF. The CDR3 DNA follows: TGTGCCAGCAGTTACGGTCTAGCCAACAATGAGCAGTTCTTC.

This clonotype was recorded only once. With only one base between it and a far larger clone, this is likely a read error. The CDR3 region has the DNA TGTGCCATCAGTTACACCGGGACTAGCGGCAAAAATGAGCAGTTCTTC. Protein sequence: CAISYTGTSGKNEQFF. The genes are TRBV10-3 and TRBJ2-1; 11 nucleotides line up with TRBD2. CDR3 length equals 16 residues. Germline trimming cut 5 bases from V and 7 bases from J; bases unmatched to any gene: 10. Germline V gene data show CDR1 as ENHRY and CDR2 as SYGVKD.

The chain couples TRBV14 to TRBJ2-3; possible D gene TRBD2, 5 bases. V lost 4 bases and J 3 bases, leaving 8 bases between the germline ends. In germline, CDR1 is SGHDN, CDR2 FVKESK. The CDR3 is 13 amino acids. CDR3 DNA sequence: TGTGCCAGCAGCCGCAGCGGTACAGATACGCAGTATTTT. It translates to CASSRSGTDTQYF.

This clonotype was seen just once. This CDR3 is CASRQGYQPQHF. In DNA form, the CDR3 reads TGTGCCAGCAGGCAGGGGTATCAGCCCCAGCATTTT. The chain has TRBV27 and TRBJ1-5; tentatively, D is TRBD1 (6 bases). Germline-derived CDR1 and CDR2 are MNHEY and SMNVEV (reference sequence). The CDR3 sequence is 12 residues long. V was shortened by 6 bases and J by 5 bases, with 8 bases between the two germline ends.

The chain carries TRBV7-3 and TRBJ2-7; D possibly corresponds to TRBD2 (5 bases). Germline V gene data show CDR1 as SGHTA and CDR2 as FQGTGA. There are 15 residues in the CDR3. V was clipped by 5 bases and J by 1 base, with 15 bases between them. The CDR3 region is CASSDLGNPSYEQYF. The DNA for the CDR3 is TGTGCCAGCAGCGACCTCGGGAATCCTTCCTACGAGCAGTACTTC.

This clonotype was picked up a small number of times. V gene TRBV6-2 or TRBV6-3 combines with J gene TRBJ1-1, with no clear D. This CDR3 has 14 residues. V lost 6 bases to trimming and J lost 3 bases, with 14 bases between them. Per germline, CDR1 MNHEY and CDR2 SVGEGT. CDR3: CASSTPHTYTEAFF. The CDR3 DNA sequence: TGTGCCAGCAGCACACCTCACACTTACACTGAAGCTTTCTTT.

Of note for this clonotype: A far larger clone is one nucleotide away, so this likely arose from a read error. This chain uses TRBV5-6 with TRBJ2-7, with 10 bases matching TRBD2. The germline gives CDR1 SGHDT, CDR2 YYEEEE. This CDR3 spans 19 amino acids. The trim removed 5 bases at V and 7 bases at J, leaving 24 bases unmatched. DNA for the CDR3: TGTGCCAGCAGGAAGCGGACTAGCGGAAAACCCGTCTCCTACAATGAGCAGTACTTC. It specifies CASRKRTSGKPVSYNEQYF.

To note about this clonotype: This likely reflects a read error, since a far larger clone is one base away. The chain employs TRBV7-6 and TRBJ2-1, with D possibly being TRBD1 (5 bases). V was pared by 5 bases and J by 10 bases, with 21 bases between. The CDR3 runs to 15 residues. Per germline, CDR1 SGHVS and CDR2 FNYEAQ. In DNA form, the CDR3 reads TGTGCCAGCAGCCTGGACACCAACAGTCACTACGAGCAGTTCTTC. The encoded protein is CASSLDTNSHYEQFF. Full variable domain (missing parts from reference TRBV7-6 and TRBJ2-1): GAGVSQSPRYKVTKRGQDVALRCDPISGHVSLYWYRQALGQGPEFLTYFNYEAQQDKSGLPNDRFSAERPEGSISTLTIQRTEQRDSAMYRCASSLDTNSHYEQFFGPGTRLTVL.

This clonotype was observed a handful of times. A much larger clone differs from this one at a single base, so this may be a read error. The CDR3 protein is CASSYSTGGRTPYEQYF. CDR3 DNA sequence: TGTGCCAGCAGTTACTCGACGGGCGGGAGGACCCCCTACGAGCAGTACTTC. V and J are TRBV6-6 and TRBJ2-7; 8 nucleotides agree with TRBD2. The V gene's germline CDR1 is MNHNY and CDR2 SVGAGI (reference sequence). The CDR3 extends over 17 amino acids. J lost 2 bases, V lost 0 bases, and 9 bases had no gene match.

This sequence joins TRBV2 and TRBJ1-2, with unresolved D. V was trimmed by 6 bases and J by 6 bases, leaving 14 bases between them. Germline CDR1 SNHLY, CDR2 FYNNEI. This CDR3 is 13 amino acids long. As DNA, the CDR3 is TGTGCCAGCAGCCCTCGTCGGGAGGATGGCTACACCTTC. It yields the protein CASSPRREDGYTF.